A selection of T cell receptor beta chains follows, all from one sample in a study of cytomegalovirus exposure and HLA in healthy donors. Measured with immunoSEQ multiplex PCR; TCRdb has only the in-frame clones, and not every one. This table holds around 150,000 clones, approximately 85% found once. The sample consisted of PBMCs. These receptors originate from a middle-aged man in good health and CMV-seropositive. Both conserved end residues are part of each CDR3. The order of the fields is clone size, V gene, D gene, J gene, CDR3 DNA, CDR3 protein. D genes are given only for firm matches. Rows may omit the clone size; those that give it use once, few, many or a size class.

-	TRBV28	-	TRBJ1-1	TGTGCCAGCAGGTACAGGGCCCTGAACACTGAAGCTTTCTTT	CASRYRALNTEAFF
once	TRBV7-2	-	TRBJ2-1	TGTGCCAGCAGCTTAGTCGGTGAGCAGTTCTTC	CASSLVGEQFF
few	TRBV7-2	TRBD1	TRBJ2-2	TGTGCCAGCAGCGCAGGGGACAGGTACACCGGGGAGCTGTTTTTT	CASSAGDRYTGELFF
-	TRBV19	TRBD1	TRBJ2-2	TGTGCCAGTAGTTCGGGACAGGGGGCGCTCCCCGGGGAGCTGTTTTTT	CASSSGQGALPGELFF
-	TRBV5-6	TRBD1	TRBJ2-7	TGTGCCAGCAGCGCCCGGGACAGGGGGCGCCCCTACGAGCAGTACTTC	CASSARDRGRPYEQYF
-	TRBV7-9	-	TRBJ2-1	TGTGCCAGCAAGAGGAATTACAATGAGCAGTTCTTC	CASKRNYNEQFF
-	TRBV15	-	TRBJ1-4	TGTGCCACCAGCTCACCTAGGTTTCGTGAAAAACTGTTTTTT	CATSSPRFREKLFF
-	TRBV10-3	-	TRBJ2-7	TGTGCCATCAGCGAGGAGGGGGTTAAGTACGAGCAGTACTTC	CAISEEGVKYEQYF
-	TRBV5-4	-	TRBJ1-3	TGTGCCAGCAGCCGTACTGCGTCCGATATCTCTGGAAACACCATATATTTT	CASSRTASDISGNTIYF
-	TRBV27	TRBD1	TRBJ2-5	TGTGCCAGCAGTTTAAGGGGGCTGGAGACCCAGTACTTC	CASSLRGLETQYF
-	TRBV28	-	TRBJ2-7	TGTGCCAGCAGTCCGGGACTGGGGGTTTACCACGAGCAGTACTTC	CASSPGLGVYHEQYF
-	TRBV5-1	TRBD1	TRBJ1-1	TGCGCCAGCAGCTTGGGACAGGGAATTGTTGAAGCTTTCTTT	CASSLGQGIVEAFF
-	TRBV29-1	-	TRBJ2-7	TGCAGCGTTGAAGATCGGGGGAGGTCGTCCTACGAGCAGTACTTC	CSVEDRGRSSYEQYF
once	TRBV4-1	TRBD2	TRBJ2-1	TGCGCCAGCAGCCAAGATCGGACTAGCGGGGTCCCCTACAATGAGCAGTTCTTC	CASSQDRTSGVPYNEQFF
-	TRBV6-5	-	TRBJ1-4	TGTGCCAGCAGCGGAGGGGGGGGTAGTGAAAAACTGTTTTTT	CASSGGGGSEKLFF